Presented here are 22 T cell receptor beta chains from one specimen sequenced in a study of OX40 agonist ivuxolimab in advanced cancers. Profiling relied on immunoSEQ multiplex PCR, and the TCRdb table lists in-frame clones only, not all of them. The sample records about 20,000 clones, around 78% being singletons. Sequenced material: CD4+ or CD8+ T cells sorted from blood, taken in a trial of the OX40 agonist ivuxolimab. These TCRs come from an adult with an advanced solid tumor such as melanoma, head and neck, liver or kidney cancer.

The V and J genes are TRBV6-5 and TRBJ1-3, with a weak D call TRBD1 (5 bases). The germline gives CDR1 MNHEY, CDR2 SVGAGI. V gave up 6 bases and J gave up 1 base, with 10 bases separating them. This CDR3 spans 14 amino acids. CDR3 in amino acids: CASSEGRSGNTIYF. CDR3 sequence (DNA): TGTGCCAGCAGCGAGGGGAGGTCTGGAAACACCATATATTTT.

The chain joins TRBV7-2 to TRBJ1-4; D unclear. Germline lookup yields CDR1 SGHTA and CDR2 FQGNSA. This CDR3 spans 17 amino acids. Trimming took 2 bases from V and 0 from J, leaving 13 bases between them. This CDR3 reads CASSLSGHLATNEKLFF. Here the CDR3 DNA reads TGTGCCAGCAGCTTAAGCGGGCACCTCGCAACTAATGAAAAACTGTTTTTT.

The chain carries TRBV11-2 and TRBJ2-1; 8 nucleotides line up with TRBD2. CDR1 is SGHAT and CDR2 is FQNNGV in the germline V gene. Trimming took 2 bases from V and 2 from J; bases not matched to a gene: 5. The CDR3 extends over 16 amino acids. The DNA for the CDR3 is TGTGCCAGCAGCTTATTAGCGGGAAAACCCTACAATGAGCAGTTCTTC. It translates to CASSLLAGKPYNEQFF.

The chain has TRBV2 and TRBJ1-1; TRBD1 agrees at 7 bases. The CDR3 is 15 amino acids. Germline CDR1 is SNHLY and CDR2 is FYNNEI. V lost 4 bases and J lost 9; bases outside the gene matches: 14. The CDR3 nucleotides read TGTGCCAGCAGTGGAGCGCGGGACAGTGCTATGAAAGCTTTCTTT. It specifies CASSGARDSAMKAFF.

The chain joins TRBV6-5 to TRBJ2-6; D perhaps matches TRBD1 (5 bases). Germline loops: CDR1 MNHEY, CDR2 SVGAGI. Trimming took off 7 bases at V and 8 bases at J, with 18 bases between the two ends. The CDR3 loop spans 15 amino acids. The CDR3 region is CASTTGRVETNVLTF. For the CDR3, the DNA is TGTGCCAGCACCACCGGCAGGGTAGAGACCAACGTCCTGACTTTC.

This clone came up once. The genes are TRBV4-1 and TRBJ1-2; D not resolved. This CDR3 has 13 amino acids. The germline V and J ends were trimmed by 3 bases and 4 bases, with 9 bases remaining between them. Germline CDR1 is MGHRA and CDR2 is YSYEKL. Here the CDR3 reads CASSQASSYGYTF. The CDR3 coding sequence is TGCGCCAGCAGCCAGGCTTCGTCCTATGGCTACACCTTC.

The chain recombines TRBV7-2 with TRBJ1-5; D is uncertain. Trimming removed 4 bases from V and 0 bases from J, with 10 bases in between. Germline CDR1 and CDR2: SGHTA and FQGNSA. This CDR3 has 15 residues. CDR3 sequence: CASSSEGYSNQPQHF. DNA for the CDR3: TGTGCCAGCAGCTCCGAGGGTTATAGCAATCAGCCCCAGCATTTT.

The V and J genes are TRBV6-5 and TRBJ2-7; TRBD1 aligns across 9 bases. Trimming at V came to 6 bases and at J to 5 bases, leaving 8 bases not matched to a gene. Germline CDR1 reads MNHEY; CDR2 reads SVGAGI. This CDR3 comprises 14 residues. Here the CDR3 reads CASRLTGGIHEQYF. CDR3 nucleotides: TGTGCCAGCAGATTGACAGGGGGAATACACGAGCAGTACTTC.

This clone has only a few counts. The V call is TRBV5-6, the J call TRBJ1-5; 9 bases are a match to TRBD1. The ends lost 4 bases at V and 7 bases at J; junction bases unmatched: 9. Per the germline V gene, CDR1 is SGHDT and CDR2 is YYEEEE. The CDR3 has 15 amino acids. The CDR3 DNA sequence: TGTGCCAGCAGCGCAGGGACAGGGAGTCTGCAGCCCCAGCATTTT. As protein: CASSAGTGSLQPQHF. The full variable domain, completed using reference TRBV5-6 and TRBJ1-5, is DAGVTQSPTHLIKTRGQQVTLRCSPKSGHDTVSWYQQALGQGPQFIFQYYEEEERQRGNFPDRFSGHQFPNYSSELNVNALLLGDSALYLCASSAGTGSLQPQHFGDGTRLSIL.

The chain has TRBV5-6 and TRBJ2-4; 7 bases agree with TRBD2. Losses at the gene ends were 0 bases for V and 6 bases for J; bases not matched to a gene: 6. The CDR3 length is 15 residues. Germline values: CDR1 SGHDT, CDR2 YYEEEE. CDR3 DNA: TGTGCCAGCAGCTTGGGGGCCAGGGAGGGAAACATTCAGTACTTC. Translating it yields CASSLGAREGNIQYF.

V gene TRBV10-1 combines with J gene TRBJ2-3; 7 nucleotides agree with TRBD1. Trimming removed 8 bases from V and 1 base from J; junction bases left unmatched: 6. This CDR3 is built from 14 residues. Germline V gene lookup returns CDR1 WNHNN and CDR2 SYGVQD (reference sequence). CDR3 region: CASSRDSRTDTQYF. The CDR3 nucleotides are TGCGCCAGCTCCCGGGACAGCCGCACAGATACGCAGTATTTT.

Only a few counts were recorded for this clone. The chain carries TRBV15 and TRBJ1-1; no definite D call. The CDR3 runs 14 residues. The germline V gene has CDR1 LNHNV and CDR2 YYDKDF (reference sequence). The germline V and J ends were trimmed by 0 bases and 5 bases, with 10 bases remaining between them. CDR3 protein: CATSRDLGGTEAFF. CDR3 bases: TGTGCCACCAGCAGAGATTTGGGAGGGACTGAAGCTTTCTTT.

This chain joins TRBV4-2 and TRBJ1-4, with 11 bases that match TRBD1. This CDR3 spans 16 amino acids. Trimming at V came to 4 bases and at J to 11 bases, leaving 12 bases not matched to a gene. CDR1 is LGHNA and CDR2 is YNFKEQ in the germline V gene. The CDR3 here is CASSLDLGTGGRKLFF. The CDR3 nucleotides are TGTGCCAGCAGCCTAGACCTCGGGACAGGGGGAAGGAAACTGTTTTTT.

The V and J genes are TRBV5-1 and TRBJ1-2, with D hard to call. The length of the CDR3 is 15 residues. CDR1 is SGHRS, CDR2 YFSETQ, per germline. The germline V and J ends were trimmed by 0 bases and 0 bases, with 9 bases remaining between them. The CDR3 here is CASSLAAGANYGYTF. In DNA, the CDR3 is TGCGCCAGCAGCTTGGCGGCAGGTGCTAACTATGGCTACACCTTC.

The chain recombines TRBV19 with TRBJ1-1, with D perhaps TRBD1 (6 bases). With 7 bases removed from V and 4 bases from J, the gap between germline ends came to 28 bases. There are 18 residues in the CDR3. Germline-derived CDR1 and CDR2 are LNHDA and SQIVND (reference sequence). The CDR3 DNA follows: TGTGCCAGTAACCAGAGGGGGAGAAGGTGGGGAAGTCTCACTGAAGCTTTCTTT. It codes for CASNQRGRRWGSLTEAFF.

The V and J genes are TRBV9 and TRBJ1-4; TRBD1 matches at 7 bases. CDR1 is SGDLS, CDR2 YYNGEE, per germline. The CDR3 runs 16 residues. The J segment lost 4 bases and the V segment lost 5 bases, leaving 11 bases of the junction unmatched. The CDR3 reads CASRDREGQSNEKLFF. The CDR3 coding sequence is TGTGCCAGCAGAGACAGGGAGGGGCAAAGTAATGAAAAACTGTTTTTT.

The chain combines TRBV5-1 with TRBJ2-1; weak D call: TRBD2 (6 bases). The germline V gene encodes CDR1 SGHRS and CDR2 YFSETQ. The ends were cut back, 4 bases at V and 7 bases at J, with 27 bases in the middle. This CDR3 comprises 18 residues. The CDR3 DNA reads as TGCGCCAGCAGCCCGGACCCCCTAGCGAACCACCTACGGAATGAGCAGTTCTTC. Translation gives CASSPDPLANHLRNEQFF.

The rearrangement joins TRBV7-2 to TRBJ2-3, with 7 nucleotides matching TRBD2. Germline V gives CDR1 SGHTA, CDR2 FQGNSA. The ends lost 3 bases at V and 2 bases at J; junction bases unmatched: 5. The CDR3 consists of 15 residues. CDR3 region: CASSFGGTLTDTQYF. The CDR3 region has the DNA TGTGCCAGCAGCTTCGGGGGGACTCTCACAGATACGCAGTATTTT.

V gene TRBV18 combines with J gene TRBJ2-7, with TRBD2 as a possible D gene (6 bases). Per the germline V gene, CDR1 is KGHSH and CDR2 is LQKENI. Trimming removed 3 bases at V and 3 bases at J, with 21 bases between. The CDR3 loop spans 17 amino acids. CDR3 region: CASSPVPRGGMNYEQYF. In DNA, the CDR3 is TGTGCCAGCTCACCTGTCCCCCGGGGAGGAATGAACTACGAGCAGTACTTC.

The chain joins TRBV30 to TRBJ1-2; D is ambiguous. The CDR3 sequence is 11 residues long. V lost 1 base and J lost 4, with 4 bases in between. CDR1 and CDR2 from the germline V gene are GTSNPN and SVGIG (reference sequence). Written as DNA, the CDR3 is TGTGCCTGGAGTGGGCTCTATGGCTACACCTTC. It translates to CAWSGLYGYTF.

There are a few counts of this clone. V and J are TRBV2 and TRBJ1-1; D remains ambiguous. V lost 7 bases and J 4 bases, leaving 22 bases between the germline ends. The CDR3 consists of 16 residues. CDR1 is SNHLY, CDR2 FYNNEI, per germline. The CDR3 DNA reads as TGTGCCAGCACCCTAGATAGGACGAGGAAGGGCACTGAAGCTTTCTTT. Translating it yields CASTLDRTRKGTEAFF.

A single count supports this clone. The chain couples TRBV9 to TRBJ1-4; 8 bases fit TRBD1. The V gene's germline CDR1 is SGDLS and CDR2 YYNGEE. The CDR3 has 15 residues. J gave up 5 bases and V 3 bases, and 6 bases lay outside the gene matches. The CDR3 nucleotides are TGTGCCAGCAGCGAGCGGGGACAGGAAAATGAAAAACTGTTTTTT. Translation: CASSERGQENEKLFF. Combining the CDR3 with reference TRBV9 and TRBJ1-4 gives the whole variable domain DSGVTQTPKHLITATGQRVTLRCSPRSGDLSVYWYQQSLDQGLQFLIQYYNGEERAKGNILERFSAQQFPDLHSELNLSSLELGDSALYFCASSERGQENEKLFFGSGTQLSVL.